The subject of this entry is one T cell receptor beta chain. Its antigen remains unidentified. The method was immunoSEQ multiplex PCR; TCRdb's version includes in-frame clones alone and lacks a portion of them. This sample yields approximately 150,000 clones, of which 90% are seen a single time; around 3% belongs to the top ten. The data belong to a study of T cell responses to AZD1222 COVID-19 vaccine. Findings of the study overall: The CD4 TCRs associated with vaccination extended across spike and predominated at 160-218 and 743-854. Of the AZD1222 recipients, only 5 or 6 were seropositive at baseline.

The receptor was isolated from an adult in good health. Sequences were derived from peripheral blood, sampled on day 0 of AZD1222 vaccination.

The CDR3: CATSRGSDPTYGYTF. The DNA for the CDR3 is TGTGCCACCAGCAGAGGGAGCGACCCTACCTATGGCTACACCTTC. This sequence joins TRBV15 and TRBJ1-2; D is unclear. Deletions cut 1 base from V and 4 bases from J, with 13 bases between. The CDR3 sequence is 15 residues long. The germline V gene encodes CDR1 LNHNV and CDR2 YYDKDF (reference sequence).